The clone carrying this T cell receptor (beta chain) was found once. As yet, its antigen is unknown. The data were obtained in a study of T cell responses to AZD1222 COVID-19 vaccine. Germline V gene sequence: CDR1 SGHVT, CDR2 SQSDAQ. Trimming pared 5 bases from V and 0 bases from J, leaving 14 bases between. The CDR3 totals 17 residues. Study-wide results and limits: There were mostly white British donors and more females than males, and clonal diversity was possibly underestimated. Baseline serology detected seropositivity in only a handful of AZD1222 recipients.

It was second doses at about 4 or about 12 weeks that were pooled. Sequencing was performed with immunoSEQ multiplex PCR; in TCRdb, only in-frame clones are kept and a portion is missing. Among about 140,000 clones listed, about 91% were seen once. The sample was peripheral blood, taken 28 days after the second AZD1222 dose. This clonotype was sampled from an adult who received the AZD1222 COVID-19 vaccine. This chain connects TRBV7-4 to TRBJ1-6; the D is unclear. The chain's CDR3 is CASSIMALSSYNSPLHF. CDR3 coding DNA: TGTGCCAGCAGCATTATGGCCCTAAGCTCCTATAATTCACCCCTCCACTTT.